This entry lists 18 T cell receptor beta chains sequenced from one sample in a study of human T cells and chemical hapten exposure. Time point indicated: patch test 1, 2 weeks after DPC sensitization. Stated treatment: therapeutic diphenylcyclopropenone sensitization with weekly scalp DPC. One entry per CDR3 protein, called by TCRdb with MiXCR from the RACE reads. This sample has 100,000 or so distinct CDR3 sequences, with roughly 11% found just once. The sample was whole blood, taken in connection with sensitization to the hapten diphenylcyclopropenone (DPC). The receptor set was obtained from a woman aged 40 to 50 with alopecia areata. Some clones in this sample may be carry-over from other donors' samples.

This clonotype was counted between two and nine times. V gene TRBV29-1 combines with J gene TRBJ2-4; TRBD1 agrees at 8 bases. From germline, CDR1 is SQVTM and CDR2 ANQGSEA. The CDR3 sequence is 12 residues long. J lost 7 bases, V lost 4 bases, and 3 bases had no gene match. The CDR3 is CSVGGQGNIQYF. In DNA, the CDR3 is TGCAGCGTTGGAGGACAGGGTAACATTCAGTACTTC.

The CDR3 DNA is TGTGCCAGCAGCCAAGCGGGACGGGATGAAAAACTGTTTTTT. Translating it yields CASSQAGRDEKLFF. The chain has TRBV4-2 and TRBJ1-4; the D gene is possibly TRBD1 (5 bases). The CDR3 runs to 14 residues. Germline-derived CDR1 and CDR2 are LGHNA and YNFKEQ. Between the trimmed V and J ends, which lost 1 base and 6 bases, there was a span of 9 bases.

V is TRBV6-2 or TRBV6-3 and J is TRBJ1-5, with TRBD1 matching over 8 bases. Germline V gene lookup returns CDR1 MNHEY and CDR2 SVGEGT. CDR3 size: 15 residues. J gave up 2 bases and V 2 bases, and 2 bases lay outside the gene matches. CDR3 nucleotide sequence: TGTGCCAGCAGTTACGAGACAGGGGGCAATCAGCCCCAGCATTTT. Translating it yields CASSYETGGNQPQHF.

This clonotype was counted only a few times. This rearrangement joins TRBV28 to TRBJ2-1; possibly TRBD1 or TRBD2 for D (7 bases each). CDR1 and CDR2 (germline): MDHEN, SYDVKM. Trimming cost V 8 bases and J 4 bases, with 18 bases left between them. The CDR3 runs 15 residues. Here the CDR3 reads CASSPGGAGYNEQFF. CDR3 bases: TGTGCCAGCTCGCCAGGGGGAGCGGGATACAATGAGCAGTTCTTC.

With respect to this clonotype: One end of the junction varies from germline; a read error may be responsible. The genes are TRBV3-1 and TRBJ2-3; the match to TRBD2 covers 10 bases. The CDR3 loop spans 16 amino acids. In germline, CDR1 is LGHDT, CDR2 YNNKEL (reference sequence). CDR3 DNA: TGTGCCAGCGGCCAAGTGACTAGCGGGTGGTCGGATACGCAGTATTTT. Translation gives CASGQVTSGWSDTQYF.

A few counts support this clonotype. J is TRBJ2-5 and V is TRBV28, with D maybe TRBD1 (5 bases). There are 16 residues in the CDR3. Trimming removed 2 bases at V and 4 bases at J, with 17 bases between. The germline V gene encodes CDR1 MDHEN and CDR2 SYDVKM. The CDR3 nucleotides read TGTGCCAGCAGTTTAAGCTCACCAGGGTCGGGAGAGACCCAGTACTTC. Its protein product is CASSLSSPGSGETQYF.

The chain is built from TRBV6-2 or TRBV6-3 and TRBJ2-7; no definite D call. V was cut by 5 bases and J by 6 bases, with 11 bases left in between. Germline V gene sequence: CDR1 MNHEY, CDR2 SVGEGT. CDR3 length: 12 residues. CDR3 bases: TGTGCCAGCAGTACTCAAAAGGGCGAGCAGTACTTC. Protein product: CASSTQKGEQYF.

The sample holds a few counts of this clonotype. The J gene is TRBJ1-1, the V gene TRBV6-1; D uncertain. V was clipped by 4 bases and J by 5 bases, with 8 bases between them. The CDR3 runs to 12 residues. Looked up from germline, CDR1 is MNHNS and CDR2 is SASEGT. The CDR3 nucleotides are TGTGCCAGCAGTGTGGGTCAGACTGAAGCTTTCTTT. Its translation is CASSVGQTEAFF.

This clonotype was detected ten times or more. The J gene is TRBJ1-1, the V gene TRBV3-1; weak D call: TRBD1 (5 bases). From germline, CDR1 is LGHDT and CDR2 YNNKEL (reference sequence). The CDR3 runs to 15 residues. The germline V and J ends were trimmed by 4 bases and 1 base, with 13 bases remaining between them. CDR3 residues: CASSPRSTGNTEAFF. The DNA of the CDR3 is TGTGCCAGCAGCCCCCGCTCCACAGGGAACACTGAAGCTTTCTTT.

This clonotype came up many times. The chain recombines TRBV20-1 with TRBJ1-5, with a possible D match to TRBD1 (6 bases). V was cut by 5 bases and J by 0 bases, with 8 bases left in between. This CDR3 is built from 13 residues. Germline CDR1 DFQATT, CDR2 SNEGSKA (reference sequence). CDR3 DNA sequence: TGCAGTGCTCGGACAGATAGCAATCAGCCCCAGCATTTT. This codes for CSARTDSNQPQHF.

V is TRBV20-1 and J is TRBJ2-4; 7 positions agree with TRBD1. This CDR3 has 13 amino acids. Trimming cost V 1 base and J 6 bases; bases outside gene matches: 3. Germline V gives CDR1 DFQATT, CDR2 SNEGSKA (reference sequence). The CDR3 bases are TGCAGTGCTAGAGGACAGGGACCAAACATTCAGTACTTC. Protein: CSARGQGPNIQYF.

This clonotype was detected ten times or more. The chain links TRBV7-2 to TRBJ2-3; TRBD2 aligns across 11 bases. CDR1 is SGHTA and CDR2 is FQGNSA in the germline V gene. V gave up 5 bases and J gave up 4 bases; unmatched junction bases: 5. The CDR3 sequence is 15 residues long. CDR3 loop: CASSTGTSGSDTQYF. The CDR3, as DNA: TGTGCCAGCAGCACCGGGACTAGCGGTTCAGATACGCAGTATTTT.

This clonotype showed up many times. It is unclear where the CDR3 begins or ends on the DNA, so no DNA is shown, and the CDR3 is as TCRdb lists it. The gene calls are TRBV7-2 and TRBJ1-6. The CDR3 totals 16 residues, both ends included. CDR1 SGHTA and CDR2 FQGNSA come from the germline V gene. The CDR3 loop reads CASSLSVAVDNSPLHF.

This clonotype appeared a few times. This chain connects TRBV18 to TRBJ2-5; 8 bases agree with TRBD2. CDR3 length equals 19 residues. In germline, CDR1 is KGHSH, CDR2 LQKENI. Unmatched junction bases numbered 16, after V lost 3 bases and J lost 1 base. The CDR3 coding sequence is TGTGCCAGCTCACCCCCCCGGGGAACGGGGGGGCTTCTCCAAGAGACCCAGTACTTC. Amino acids: CASSPPRGTGGLLQETQYF.

Of note for this clonotype: A clone one base away is much larger, so this may be a read error. The gene calls are TRBV20-1 and TRBJ1-5, with 7 bases aligning to TRBD1. Germline CDR1 is DFQATT and CDR2 is SNEGSKA (reference sequence). With V trimmed by 6 bases and J by 0 bases, 8 bases remained unmatched. The CDR3 sequence is 15 residues long. This CDR3 reads CSASGQRGSNQPQHF. Here the CDR3 DNA reads TGCAGTGCCTCGGGACAGCGTGGTAGCAATCAGCCCCAGCATTTT.

This clonotype was picked up many times. The chain has TRBV15 and TRBJ1-2; no definite D call. Between the trimmed V and J ends, which lost 0 bases and 3 bases, there was a span of 11 bases. In germline, CDR1 is LNHNV, CDR2 YYDKDF (reference sequence). This CDR3 region has 15 residues. Written as DNA, the CDR3 is TGTGCCACCAGCAGAGATTTTTCGCAGGACTATGGCTACACCTTC. This translates into CATSRDFSQDYGYTF.

This clonotype was observed a few times. The rearrangement links TRBV4-3 to TRBJ2-1; D is possibly TRBD2 (6 bases). Between the trimmed V and J ends, which lost 3 bases and 5 bases, there was a span of 20 bases. This CDR3 region has 17 residues. Germline V lookup: CDR1 LGHNA, CDR2 YSLEER. The CDR3 DNA is TGCGCCAGCAGCCAGGCGACGACTAGGCTATCTGACAATGAGCAGTTCTTC. The encoded protein is CASSQATTRLSDNEQFF.

This clonotype was counted at least ten times. V gene TRBV7-6 combines with J gene TRBJ2-7; D remains ambiguous. V lost 5 bases, J lost 6 bases, and 14 bases lay in between. The CDR3 contains 13 residues. Germline V gives CDR1 SGHVS, CDR2 FNYEAQ. This CDR3 reads CASSPSPAPEQYF. The CDR3, as DNA: TGTGCCAGCAGCCCCAGTCCCGCCCCCGAGCAGTACTTC.